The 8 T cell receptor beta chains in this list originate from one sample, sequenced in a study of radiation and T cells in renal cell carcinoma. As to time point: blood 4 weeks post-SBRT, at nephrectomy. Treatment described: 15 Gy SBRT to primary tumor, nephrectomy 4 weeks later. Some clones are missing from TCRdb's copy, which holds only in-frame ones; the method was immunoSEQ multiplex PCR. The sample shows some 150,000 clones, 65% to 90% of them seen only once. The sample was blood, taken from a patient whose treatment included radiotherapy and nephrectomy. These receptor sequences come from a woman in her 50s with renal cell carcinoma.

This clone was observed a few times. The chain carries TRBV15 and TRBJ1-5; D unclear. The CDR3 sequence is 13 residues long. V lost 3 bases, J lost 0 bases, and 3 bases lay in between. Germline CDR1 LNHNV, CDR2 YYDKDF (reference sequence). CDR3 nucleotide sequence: TGTGCCACCAGCAGTCATAGCAATCAGCCCCAGCATTTT. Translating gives CATSSHSNQPQHF.

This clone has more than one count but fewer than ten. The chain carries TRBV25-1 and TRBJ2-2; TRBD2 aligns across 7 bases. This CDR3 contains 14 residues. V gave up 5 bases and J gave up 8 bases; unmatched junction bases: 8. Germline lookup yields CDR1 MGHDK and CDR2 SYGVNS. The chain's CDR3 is CASSSPGEGGELFF. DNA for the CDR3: TGTGCCAGCAGTTCACCGGGGGAGGGAGGGGAGCTGTTTTTT.

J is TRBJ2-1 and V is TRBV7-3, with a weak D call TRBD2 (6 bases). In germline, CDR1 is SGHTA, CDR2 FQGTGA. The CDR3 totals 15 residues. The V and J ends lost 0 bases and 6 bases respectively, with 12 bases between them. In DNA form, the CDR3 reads TGTGCCAGCAGCTTAACCTCGGGAGCCGTCAATGAGCAGTTCTTC. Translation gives CASSLTSGAVNEQFF.

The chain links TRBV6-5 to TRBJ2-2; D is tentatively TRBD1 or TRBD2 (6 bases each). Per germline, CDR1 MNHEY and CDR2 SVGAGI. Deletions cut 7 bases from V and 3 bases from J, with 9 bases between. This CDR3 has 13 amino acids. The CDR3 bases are TGTGCCAGCATACGGGGGCACACCGGGGAGCTGTTTTTT. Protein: CASIRGHTGELFF.

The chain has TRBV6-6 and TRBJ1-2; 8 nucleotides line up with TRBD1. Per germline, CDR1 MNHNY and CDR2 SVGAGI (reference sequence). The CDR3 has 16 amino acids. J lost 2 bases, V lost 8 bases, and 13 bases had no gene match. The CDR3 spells CASRQTGGTGNYGYTF. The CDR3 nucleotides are TGTGCCAGCCGGCAAACGGGGGGGACAGGAAACTATGGCTACACCTTC.

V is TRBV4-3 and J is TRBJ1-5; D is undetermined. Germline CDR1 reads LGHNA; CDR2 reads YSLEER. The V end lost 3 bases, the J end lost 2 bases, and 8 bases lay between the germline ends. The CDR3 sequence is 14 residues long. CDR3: CASSQGWGNQPQHF. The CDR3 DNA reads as TGCGCCAGCAGCCAGGGGTGGGGCAATCAGCCCCAGCATTTT.

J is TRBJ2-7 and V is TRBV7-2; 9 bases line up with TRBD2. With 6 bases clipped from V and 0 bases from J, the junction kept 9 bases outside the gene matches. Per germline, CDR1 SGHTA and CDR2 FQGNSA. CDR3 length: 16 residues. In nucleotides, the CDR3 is TGTGCCAGCAGTAAATCAACTAGCGGGTCCTCCTACGAGCAGTACTTC. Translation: CASSKSTSGSSYEQYF. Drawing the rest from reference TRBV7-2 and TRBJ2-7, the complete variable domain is GAGVSQSPSNKVTEKGKDVELRCDPISGHTALYWYRQSLGQGLEFLIYFQGNSAPDKSGLPSDRFSAERTGGSVSTLTIQRTQQEDSAVYLCASSKSTSGSSYEQYFGPGTRLTVT.

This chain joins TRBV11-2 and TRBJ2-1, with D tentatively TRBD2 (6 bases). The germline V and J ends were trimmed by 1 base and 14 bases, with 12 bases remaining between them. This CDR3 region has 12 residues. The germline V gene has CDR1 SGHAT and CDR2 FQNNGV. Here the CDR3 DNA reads TGTGCCAGCAGCTTAGTAGCCGGGAGAGAGTTCTTC. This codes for CASSLVAGREFF.